This T cell receptor beta chain was retrieved from a study of vaccination effects on CD4 cells after COVID-19 (dated 2022 in TCRdb). Some background on the complete study: The ViraFEST assay stimulated PBMC with viral peptide pools and then used TCR sequencing to identify antigen-specific CD4+ T cell clonotypes by expansion. Two doses of either the BNT162b2 or the mRNA-1273 mRNA SARS-CoV-2 vaccine were administered to participants. Some 2 million PBMC per well were cultured in IMDM with about 4.8% human AB serum, 10 IU/ml IL-2 and gentamicin, plus 10 ug/ml peptides. The study compared SARS-CoV-2 spike-specific CD4+ TCR repertoires before and after mRNA vaccination in COVID-19 convalescent patients and infection-naive vaccine recipients. Altogether, roughly 10 COVID-19 convalescent patients and a few SARS-CoV-2-naive healthy vaccine recipients made up the full study. In the study, cultures from other donors were sequenced using the Oncomine TCR Beta short-read assay on an Illumina iSeq 100.

The library was produced with the immunoSEQ multiplex PCR assay. DNA from the cultured, isolated CD4+ T cells was subjected to TCR beta CDR3 sequencing. As for how the authors treated the data: Non-productive TCR sequences were removed and reads were trimmed to the CDR3 region, keeping CDR3s of at least 7 amino acids. The MANAFEST web app was used to identify antigen-specific clonotypes by comparing expansion in peptide wells with expansion in reference cultures. To count as positive, a clone had to show expansion at FDR<0.05 compared with the reference and with all other wells, an odds ratio above 5, and a frequency above 0.1% in two replicate wells. Clonotypes significantly expanded in SARS-CoV-2 spike wells and in at least one common cold coronavirus spike condition were defined as cross-reactive. CDR3 similarity was assessed by Levenshtein distance using the stringdist R package, and unrooted trees were constructed with ape in R 3.6.1. The table was pulled from immuneACCESS by TCRdb, which kept in-frame rearrangements only. Such tables lose some clones; where checked, under half of the loss comes from unresolved V genes, and the rest has no known cause. From that table come the V and J calls and clone size; the DNA was used to work out D and trimming. This sample comprises 50,000 or so clones, 67% of them detected only once. The ten top clones hold roughly 5% of the sample.

After less than 13 days of culture, CD4+ T cells were isolated with the EasySep CD4+ T cell isolation kit. None of the healthy vaccine recipients had a prior SARS-CoV-2 infection, which was confirmed by nucleocapsid antibody tests that came back negative both before and after vaccination. Half of the culture medium was replaced with fresh IL-2-containing medium on days 3 and 7. Unless otherwise noted, each peptide stimulation condition was cultured in triplicate wells. Using Ficoll-Paque Plus gradient centrifugation, PBMC were separated from whole blood and then either used fresh or cryopreserved at -140C. The QIAamp micro DNA kit was used to extract genomic DNA from the cultured CD4+ T cells. The full study reports these points: In healthy vaccine recipients, vaccine-induced clones were almost all SARS-CoV-2 mono-reactive, with only 1 of 255 being cross-reactive with common cold coronaviruses. Marked clonal contraction was observed in both infection-induced and vaccine-induced clones at late post-vaccination timepoints, consistent with waning T cell responses. Limitations of the study were the small number of convalescent patients and the absence of early post-infection timepoints.

Only one count was recorded for this clone. What this receptor recognizes is not known. Base qualities are missing; no much larger clone stands one base away. Here V drops 5 bases and J drops 1 base, and the junction holds 2 bases not matched to any gene. The CDR3 holds 15 amino acids from the cysteine to the phenylalanine. CDR3 DNA is the only sequence kept; it has 45 bases, read in frame from the first base. The germline V gene encodes CDR1 MNHNY and CDR2 SVGAGI (reference sequence). Source: CD4+ T cells from PBMCs cultured without peptide, taken before COVID-19 vaccination. This receptor chain uses TRBV6-6 and TRBJ1-1, with 12 middle bases fitting TRBD1. This sequence originates from a human donor who received a COVID-19 vaccine. The nucleotide sequence reads as follows: TGTGCCAGCAGTCGGGGACAGGGGGCGAACACTGAAGCTTTCTTT. It translates as CASSRGQGANTEAFF.